A selection of T cell receptor beta chains follows, all from one sample in a study of blood T cell repertoires in COVID-19. The table came from immunoSEQ multiplex PCR; TCRdb's copy has only in-frame clones and leaves some out. The data show roughly 280,000 clones, roughly 86% seen once. The material sequenced was peripheral blood. Receptor source: a young man with active or convalescent COVID-19. Each CDR3 is given without its conserved first and last residue. Fields, in order: V gene, J gene, CDR3 protein.

v_gene: TRBV4-1; j_gene: TRBJ2-1; CDR3aa: ASSLAAGTRGIGEQF
v_gene: TRBV6-5; j_gene: TRBJ2-1; CDR3aa: ASSSSTSGSYNEQF
v_gene: TRBV21-1; j_gene: TRBJ2-3; CDR3aa: ASSKDRATDTQY
v_gene: TRBV6-1; j_gene: TRBJ1-2; CDR3aa: ASSEFTLRGYT
v_gene: TRBV6-5; j_gene: TRBJ2-7; CDR3aa: ASSYRDRGDEQY
v_gene: TRBV23-1; j_gene: TRBJ1-3; CDR3aa: ASSNTGPLEY
v_gene: TRBV10-3; j_gene: TRBJ2-1; CDR3aa: AISESKGGNEQF
v_gene: TRBV5-4; j_gene: TRBJ2-5; CDR3aa: ASNKRTSGQETQY
v_gene: TRBV10-1; j_gene: TRBJ2-5; CDR3aa: ASRNLTGQETQY
v_gene: TRBV6-5; j_gene: TRBJ2-7; CDR3aa: ASSYDSGPNEQY
v_gene: TRBV5-6; j_gene: TRBJ2-3; CDR3aa: ASSLGSSGTNTQY
v_gene: TRBV20-1; j_gene: TRBJ2-2; CDR3aa: SASSEARGQNTGELF
v_gene: TRBV5-1; j_gene: TRBJ2-2; CDR3aa: ASGISTGTGELF
v_gene: TRBV9; j_gene: TRBJ1-1; CDR3aa: ASSGTGQHTEAF
v_gene: TRBV19; j_gene: TRBJ2-5; CDR3aa: ASGQSQETQY
v_gene: TRBV5-5; j_gene: TRBJ2-7; CDR3aa: ASSLAGDRVYEQY
v_gene: TRBV9; j_gene: TRBJ1-1; CDR3aa: ASSPMDRGQGTEAF
v_gene: TRBV7-2; j_gene: TRBJ2-1; CDR3aa: ASSLAPLREQF